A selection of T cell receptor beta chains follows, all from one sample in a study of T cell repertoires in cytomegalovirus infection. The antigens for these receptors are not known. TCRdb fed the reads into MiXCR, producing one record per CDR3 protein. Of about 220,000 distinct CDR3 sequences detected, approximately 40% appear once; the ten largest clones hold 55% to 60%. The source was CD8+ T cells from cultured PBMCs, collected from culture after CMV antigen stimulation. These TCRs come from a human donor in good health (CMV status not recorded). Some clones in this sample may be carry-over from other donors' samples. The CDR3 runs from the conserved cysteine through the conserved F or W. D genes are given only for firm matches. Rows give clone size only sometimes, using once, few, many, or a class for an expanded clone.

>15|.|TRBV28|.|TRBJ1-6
TGTGCCAGCAGTTTTAGGCTTGGGTATAATTCACCCCTCCACTTT
CASSFRLGYNSPLHF
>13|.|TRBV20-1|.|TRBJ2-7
TGCAGTGCTAGGGACACCAGCTCCTACGAGCAGTACTTC
CSARDTSSYEQYF
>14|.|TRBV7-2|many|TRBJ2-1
TGTGCCAGCAGCGCCTCGGGATTAGGGGATGAGCAGTTCTTC
CASSASGLGDEQFF
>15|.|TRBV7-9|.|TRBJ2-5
TGTGCCAGCAGCCCCTCGGGCTGGAGTGGAGAGACCCAGTACTTC
CASSPSGWSGETQYF
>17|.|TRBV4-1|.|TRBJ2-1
TGCGCCAGCAGCCAAGAAGGGGCCGGGGGCCCTGGGGATGAGCAGTTCTTC
CASSQEGAGGPGDEQFF
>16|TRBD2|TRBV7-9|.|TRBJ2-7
TGTGCCAGCAGCTTACGGGGGGGGGAGAGCTCCTACGAGCAGTACTTC
CASSLRGGESSYEQYF
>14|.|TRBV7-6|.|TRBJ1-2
TGTGCCAGCAGCCCGGGCCTAACAGGCTATGGCTACACCTTC
CASSPGLTGYGYTF
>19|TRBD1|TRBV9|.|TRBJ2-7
TGTGCCAGCAGCGGTAGTCACGTAGCCGGGACAGCTCCGTCCTACGAGCAGTACTTC
CASSGSHVAGTAPSYEQYF
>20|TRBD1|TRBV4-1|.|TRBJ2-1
TGCGCCAGCAGCCAAGATCCGATCCGCGAGACAGGGCCTTATGACAATGAGCAGTTCTTC
CASSQDPIRETGPYDNEQFF
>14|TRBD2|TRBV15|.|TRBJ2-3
TGTGCCACCAGAGGAGCGGGGGACACAGATACGCAGTATTTT
CATRGAGDTDTQYF
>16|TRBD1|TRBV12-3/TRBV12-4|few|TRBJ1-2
TGTGCCAGCAGTCCCGCAGGAGAGGGGGCTGACTATGGCTACACCTTC
CASSPAGEGADYGYTF
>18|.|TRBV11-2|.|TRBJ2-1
TGTGCCAGCACCGCGACGGAGGGCGGGTATCCGCGTTACAATGAGCAGTTCTTC
CASTATEGGYPRYNEQFF
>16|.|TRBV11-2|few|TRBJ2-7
TGTGCCAGCAGCTTACTTCCGGGACACGAATCCTACGAGCAGTACTTC
CASSLLPGHESYEQYF
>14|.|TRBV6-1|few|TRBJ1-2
TGTGCCAGCAGTGAAACGGGAGGAAGCAATGGCTACACCTTC
CASSETGGSNGYTF
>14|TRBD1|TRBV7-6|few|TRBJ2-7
TGTGCCAGCAGCGGCACGGACAGGGCCTACGAGCAGTACTTC
CASSGTDRAYEQYF
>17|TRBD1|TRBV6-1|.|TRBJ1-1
TGTGCCAGCAGTGAGGGACAGGGGGCGAGGGGGAACACTGAAGCTTTCTTT
CASSEGQGARGNTEAFF
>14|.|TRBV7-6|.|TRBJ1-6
TGTGCCAGCAGCTGGGGCACGGGAGAGTCACCCCTCCACTTT
CASSWGTGESPLHF
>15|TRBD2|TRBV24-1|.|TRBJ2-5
TGTGCCACCAGTGATTTAGGACTAGAAGGGGAGACCCAGTACTTC
CATSDLGLEGETQYF
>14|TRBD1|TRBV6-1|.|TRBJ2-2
TGTTTGACCCGGGACAGGGATCAATACGGGGAGCTGTTTTTT
CLTRDRDQYGELFF
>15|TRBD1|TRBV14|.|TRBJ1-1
TGTGCCAGCAGCAATAAGAACAGGGGAGGGACTGAAGCTTTCTTT
CASSNKNRGGTEAFF
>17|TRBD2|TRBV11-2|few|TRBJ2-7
TGTGCCAGCAGCTTATGGACGGGGGGGCAGGTTTCCTACGAGCAGTACTTC
CASSLWTGGQVSYEQYF
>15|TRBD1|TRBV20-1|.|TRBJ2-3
TGCAGTGTTGCATGGACAGGGACTCGCACAGATACGCAGTATTTT
CSVAWTGTRTDTQYF
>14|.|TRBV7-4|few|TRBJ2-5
TGTGCCAGCAGCGACGGGAAATGGCAAGAGACCCAGTACTTC
CASSDGKWQETQYF
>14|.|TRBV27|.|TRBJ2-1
TGTGCCAGCAGTTCCCGGGGTACCTACAATGAGCAGTTCTTC
CASSSRGTYNEQFF
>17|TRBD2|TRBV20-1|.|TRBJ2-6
TGCAGTGCTAGAGATCTTGGGAGGGTTACTGGGGCCAACGTCCTGACTTTC
CSARDLGRVTGANVLTF
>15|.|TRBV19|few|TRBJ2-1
TGTGCCAGTAGTTCCAGGCCGAGGAAATACAATGAGCAGTTCTTC
CASSSRPRKYNEQFF
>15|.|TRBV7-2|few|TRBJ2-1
TGTGCCAGCAGCAGTAGAGGCGGGACCGGGGGTGAGCAGTTCTTC
CASSSRGGTGGEQFF
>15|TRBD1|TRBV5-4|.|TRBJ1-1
TGTGCCAGCAGCCTGGGACAGGGGAGAGGCACTGAAGCTTTCTTT
CASSLGQGRGTEAFF
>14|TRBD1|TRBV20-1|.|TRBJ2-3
TGCAGTGCTAGCCAGGGGGCAAACACAGATACGCAGTATTTT
CSASQGANTDTQYF
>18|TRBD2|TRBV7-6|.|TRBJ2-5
TGTGCCAGCAGCTTAGCGAGGGAGCGGGGGGTCCTAAGGGGGACCCAGTACTTC
CASSLARERGVLRGTQYF
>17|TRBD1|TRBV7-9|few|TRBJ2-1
TGTGCCAGCAGCTTGGCCGCCGGGACAGGGAACTTCAATGAGCAGTTCTTC
CASSLAAGTGNFNEQFF
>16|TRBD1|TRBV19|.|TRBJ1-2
TGTGCCAGTAGTACGACAGGGGGCCTTACTAACTATGGCTACACCTTC
CASSTTGGLTNYGYTF
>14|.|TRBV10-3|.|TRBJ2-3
TGTGCCATCAGGGAGGGTCGCTACACAGATACGCAGTATTTT
CAIREGRYTDTQYF
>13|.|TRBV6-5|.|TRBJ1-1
TGTGCCAGCCAACCCTCTCCACGTGGACAAGCTTTCTTT
CASQPSPRGQAFF
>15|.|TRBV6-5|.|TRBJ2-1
TGTGCCAGCAGTACACGGGGGGCCAAAGCCAATGAGCAGTTCTTC
CASSTRGAKANEQFF
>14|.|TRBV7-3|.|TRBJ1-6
TGTGCCAGCAGCTTATCCGCTACTAATTCACCCCTCCACTTT
CASSLSATNSPLHF
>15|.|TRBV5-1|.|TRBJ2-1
TGCGCCAGCAGCTTGGAAGGTTTGGATGGCGATGAGCAGTTCTTC
CASSLEGLDGDEQFF
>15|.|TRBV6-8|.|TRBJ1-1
TGTGCCAGCAGTTACTCGTGGGGAGGGAACACTGAAGCTTTCTTT
CASSYSWGGNTEAFF
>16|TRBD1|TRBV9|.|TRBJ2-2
TGTGCCAGCAGCGTGAGGGGGGACAGGGGCCCCGGGGAGCTGTTTTTT
CASSVRGDRGPGELFF
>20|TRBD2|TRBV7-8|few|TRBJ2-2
TGTGCCAGCAGCTTACCTGCCGGGACTAGCGGGGGGCCCAACACCGGGGAGCTGTTTTTT
CASSLPAGTSGGPNTGELFF
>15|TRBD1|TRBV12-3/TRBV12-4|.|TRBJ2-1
TGTGCCAGCAGTCGAGGGACAGGGGGCTACAATGAGCAGTTCTTC
CASSRGTGGYNEQFF
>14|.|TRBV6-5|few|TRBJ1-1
TGTGCCAGCAGTGTTGTGGCACCAAACACTGAAGCTTTCTTT
CASSVVAPNTEAFF
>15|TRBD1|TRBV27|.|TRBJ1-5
TGTGCCAGCAGCTCAAGGACAGGGGGCAATCAGCCCCAGCATTTT
CASSSRTGGNQPQHF